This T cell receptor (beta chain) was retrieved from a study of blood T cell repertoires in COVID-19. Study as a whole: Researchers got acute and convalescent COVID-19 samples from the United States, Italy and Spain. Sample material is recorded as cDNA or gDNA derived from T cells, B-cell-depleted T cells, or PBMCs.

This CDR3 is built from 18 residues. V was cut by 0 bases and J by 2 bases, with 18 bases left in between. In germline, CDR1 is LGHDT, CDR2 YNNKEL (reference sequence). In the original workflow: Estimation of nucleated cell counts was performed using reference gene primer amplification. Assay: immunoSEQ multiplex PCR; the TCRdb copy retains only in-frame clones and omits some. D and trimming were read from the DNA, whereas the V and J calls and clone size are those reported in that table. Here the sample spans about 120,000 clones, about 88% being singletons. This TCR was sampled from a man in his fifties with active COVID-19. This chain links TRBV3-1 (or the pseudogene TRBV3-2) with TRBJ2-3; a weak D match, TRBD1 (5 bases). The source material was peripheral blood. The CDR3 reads CASSQDLPGWGYTDTQYF. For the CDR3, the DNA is TGTGCCAGCAGCCAAGATCTTCCAGGGTGGGGATACACAGATACGCAGTATTTT.